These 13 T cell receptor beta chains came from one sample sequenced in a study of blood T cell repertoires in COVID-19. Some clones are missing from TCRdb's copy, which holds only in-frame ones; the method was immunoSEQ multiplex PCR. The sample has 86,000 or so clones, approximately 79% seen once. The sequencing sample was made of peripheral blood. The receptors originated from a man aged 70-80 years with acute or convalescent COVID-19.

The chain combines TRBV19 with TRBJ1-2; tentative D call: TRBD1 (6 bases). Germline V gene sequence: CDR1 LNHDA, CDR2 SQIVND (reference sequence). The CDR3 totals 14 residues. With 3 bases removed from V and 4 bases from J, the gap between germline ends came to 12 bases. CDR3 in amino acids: CASSMRRGGYGYTF. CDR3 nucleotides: TGTGCCAGTAGTATGCGGCGAGGGGGCTATGGCTACACCTTC.

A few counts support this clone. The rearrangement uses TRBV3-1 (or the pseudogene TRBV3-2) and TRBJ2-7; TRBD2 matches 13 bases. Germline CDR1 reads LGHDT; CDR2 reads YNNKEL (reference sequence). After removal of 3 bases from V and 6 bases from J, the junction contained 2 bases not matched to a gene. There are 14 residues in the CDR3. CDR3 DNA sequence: TGTGCCAGCAGCCAGGGGACTAGCGGGGTCGAGCAGTACTTC. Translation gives CASSQGTSGVEQYF.

The CDR3 spells CASSRGTTLEANVLTF. The CDR3 DNA reads as TGTGCCAGCAGCCGCGGGACGACTCTGGAGGCCAACGTCCTGACTTTC. The V call is TRBV28, the J call TRBJ2-6; tentatively, D is TRBD2 (6 bases). Germline CDR1 and CDR2: MDHEN and SYDVKM. The CDR3 runs to 16 residues. V lost 6 bases to trimming and J lost 6 bases, with 18 bases between them.

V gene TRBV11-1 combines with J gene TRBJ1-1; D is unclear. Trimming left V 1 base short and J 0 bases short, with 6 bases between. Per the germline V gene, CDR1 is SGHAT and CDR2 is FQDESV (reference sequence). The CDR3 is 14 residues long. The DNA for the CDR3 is TGTGCCAGCAGCTTAGGTCCCATGAACACTGAAGCTTTCTTT. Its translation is CASSLGPMNTEAFF.

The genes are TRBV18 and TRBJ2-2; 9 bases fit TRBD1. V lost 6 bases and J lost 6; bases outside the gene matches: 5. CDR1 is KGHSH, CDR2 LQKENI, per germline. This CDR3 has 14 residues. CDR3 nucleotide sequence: TGTGCCAGCTCGCCGGACAGGGGCTCCGGGGAGCTGTTTTTT. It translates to CASSPDRGSGELFF.

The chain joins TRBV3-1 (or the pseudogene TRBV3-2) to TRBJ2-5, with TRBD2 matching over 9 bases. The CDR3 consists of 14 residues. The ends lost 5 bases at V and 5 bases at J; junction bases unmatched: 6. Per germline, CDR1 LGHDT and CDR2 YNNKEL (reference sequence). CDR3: CASSFLAGEETQYF. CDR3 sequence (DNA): TGTGCCAGCAGCTTTTTAGCGGGGGAGGAGACCCAGTACTTC.

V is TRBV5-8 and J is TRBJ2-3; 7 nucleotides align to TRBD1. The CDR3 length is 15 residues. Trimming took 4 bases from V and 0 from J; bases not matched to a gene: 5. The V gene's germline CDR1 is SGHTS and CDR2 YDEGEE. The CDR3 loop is CASSPGTASTDTQYF. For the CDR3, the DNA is TGTGCCAGCAGCCCGGGGACAGCTAGCACAGATACGCAGTATTTT.

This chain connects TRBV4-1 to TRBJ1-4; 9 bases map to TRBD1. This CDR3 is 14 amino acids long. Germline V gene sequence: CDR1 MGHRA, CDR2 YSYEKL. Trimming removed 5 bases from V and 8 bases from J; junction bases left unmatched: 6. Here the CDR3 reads CASSTGTGREKLFF. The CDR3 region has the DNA TGCGCCAGCAGCACCGGGACAGGGAGGGAAAAACTGTTTTTT.

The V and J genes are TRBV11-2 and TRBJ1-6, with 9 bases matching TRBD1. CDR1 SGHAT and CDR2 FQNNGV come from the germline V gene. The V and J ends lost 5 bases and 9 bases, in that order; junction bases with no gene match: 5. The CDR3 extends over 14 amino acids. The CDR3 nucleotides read TGTGCCAGCAGCACGGGGACAGGGCTTTCACCCCTCCACTTT. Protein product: CASSTGTGLSPLHF.

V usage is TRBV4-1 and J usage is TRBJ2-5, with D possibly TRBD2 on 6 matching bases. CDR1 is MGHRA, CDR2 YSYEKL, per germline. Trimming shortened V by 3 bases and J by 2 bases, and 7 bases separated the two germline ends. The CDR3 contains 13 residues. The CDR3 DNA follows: TGCGCCAGCAGCCAGGGACTTCAAGAGACCCAGTACTTC. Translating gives CASSQGLQETQYF.

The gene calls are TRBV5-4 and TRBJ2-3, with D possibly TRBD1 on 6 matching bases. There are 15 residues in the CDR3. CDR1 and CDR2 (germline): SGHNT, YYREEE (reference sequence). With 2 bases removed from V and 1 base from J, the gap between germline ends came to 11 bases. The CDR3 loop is CASSLRQEGTDTQYF. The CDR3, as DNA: TGTGCCAGCAGCTTAAGACAGGAGGGCACAGATACGCAGTATTTT.

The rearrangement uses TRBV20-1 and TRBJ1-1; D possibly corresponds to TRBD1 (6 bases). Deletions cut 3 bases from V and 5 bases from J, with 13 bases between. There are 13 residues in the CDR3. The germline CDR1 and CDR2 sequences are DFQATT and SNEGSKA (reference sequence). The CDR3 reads CSASFRGGTEAFF. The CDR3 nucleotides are TGCAGTGCTAGTTTCAGGGGAGGGACTGAAGCTTTCTTT.

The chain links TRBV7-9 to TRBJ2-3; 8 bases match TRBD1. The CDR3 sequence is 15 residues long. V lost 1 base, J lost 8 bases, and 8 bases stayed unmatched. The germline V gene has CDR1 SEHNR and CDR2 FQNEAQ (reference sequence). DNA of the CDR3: TGTGCCAGCAGCTTAGTAGGGACAGGATCCGTTACGCAGTATTTT. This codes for CASSLVGTGSVTQYF.